The entry below describes one TCR beta chain. Antigen: not known. The sample is drawn from a study of cytomegalovirus exposure and HLA in healthy donors. Looked up from germline, CDR1 is SGHDN and CDR2 is FVKESK. V lost 4 bases, J lost 2 bases, and 2 bases stayed unmatched. The CDR3 has 15 amino acids. Generated by immunoSEQ multiplex PCR, the TCRdb table keeps only in-frame clones and is missing some. In the table there are roughly 150,000 clones, 75% to 90% of which are singletons. Broader study findings: According to a subsequent analysis, TCR clusters identified in the first cohort showed a tendency to co-occur across the roughly 110 validation repertoires. Specificity for CMV antigens was confirmed in vitro for a few of the CMV-associated chains. According to the study, 160 or so TCR beta chains were cytomegalovirus-associated. Cytomegalovirus status was reportedly diagnosed by the classifier with high sensitivity and specificity.

The J gene is TRBJ2-7, the V gene TRBV14, with 13 bases lining up with TRBD2. The sample taken for sequencing was PBMCs. The TCR was taken from a woman younger than 30 in good health and CMV-seronegative. The CDR3 DNA sequence: TGTGCCAGCAGCCCTACTAGCGGGAGGGCCTACGAGCAGTACTTC. Translated: CASSPTSGRAYEQYF.